This TCR beta chain was sequenced in a study of T cells expressing NK-cell markers. Study-level information: Seropositivity for HCMV was found in seven of the eight sequenced donors, with one seronegative.

TCRdb reprocessed the 5' RACE reads and keeps a single row for each CDR3 protein, giving no DNA. Across 150,000 to 170,000 distinct CDR3 sequences, the top ten clones capture 30% to 45% of the sample. CDR1 is LNHNV, CDR2 YYDKDF, per germline (reference sequence). The CDR3 has 13 residues. This receptor was identified in a woman aged 45 to 65 in good health. The V call is TRBV15, the J call TRBJ2-1; TCRdb's D gene call, TRBD2, goes unchecked for lack of DNA. Sample: blood T cells: a sorted CD56 or NKG2C T cell subset, CD4+ or CD8+ T cells, or bulk PBMC T cells (not recorded which). The chain's CDR3 is CATSKSGGAAQFF.